This TCR beta chain was obtained from a study of T-cell memory formation after mild COVID-19 (dated by TCRdb to the early 2020s). For the wider study: TCR sequence clusters from the two donors were found to be largely donor specific. In two donors, T-cell clones that expanded and contracted after mild COVID-19 were followed by sequencing TCRalpha and TCRbeta repertoires longitudinally. The cohort was made up of two young adult volunteers, one female and one male, who were previously healthy. What the study reported, not specific to this receptor: Clones contracting from day 15 to 85 had balanced CD4/CD8 phenotypes, while a second wave expanding from day 15 to 37 was biased towards CD4+. Some responding clones were found in pre-infection memory, which suggests that pre-existing cross-reactive memory T cells took part in the SARS-CoV-2 response. Whether the second-wave clones peaking on day 37 were SARS-CoV-2 specific was not confirmed. Only a couple of mild cases were covered in the study, and larger cohorts including severe cases with pre-infection samples were considered necessary. Contracting CD4+ clones turned up mainly in the CM and EM memory subsets, whereas EMRA was where CD8+ clones were enriched.

This clonotype was detected many times. The antigen this receptor binds is unknown. Within one base of it there is no much larger clone, and no base qualities were kept. The sequencing machine was an Illumina NovaSeq 6000. TCRalpha and TCRbeta cDNA libraries were built by 5'RACE with constant-segment primers, adding sample barcodes and unique molecular identifiers. Trizol reagent was used to extract RNA from every sample. Libraries were amplified in two PCR steps, with a second sample barcode and Illumina TruSeq adapters added in the second step. Libraries were sequenced on an Illumina NovaSeq with 2 x 150 bp paired-end reads. The authors processed their data as follows. The reads were demultiplexed and collapsed into UMI-guided consensus sequences using migec v1.2.7. Using mixcr v2.1.11, UMI consensuses were aligned to TRA and TRB V and J templates and then assembled into clonotypes. Expanded or contracted clonotypes were those called significant by both edgeR and NoisET, with noise models trained on biological replicates. For edgeR calls, the thresholds were a false discovery rate-adjusted p below 0.01 and a log2 fold-change of 1. As an exploratory analysis of dynamics, max-normalized trajectories of the 1000 most abundant clonotypes were examined with PCA combined with hierarchical clustering. Separately sequenced CD4+ and CD8+ repertoires were used to assign a CD4 or CD8 phenotype to each responding clone. TCRdb cleaned the public reads at Q25 with fastp, built clones with MiXCR and kept in-frame beta chains. Each CDR3 protein appears once, grouped with its most common genes and DNA. TCRdb, rather than the study authors, made the V and J calls. For this sample the table gives almost 35,000 distinct CDR3 sequences, of which 7% to 9.5% were detected only once. Of the sample, approximately 29% is held by the ten largest clones.

Ficoll-Paque density gradient centrifugation was used to isolate PBMCs. Taken from the germline V gene (reference sequence), the CDR1 and CDR2 loops are SGHNT and YYREEE. V is cut by 5 bases and J by 2 bases, and the space between the germline ends is 15 bases. The CDR3 has 15 amino acids, counting the end cysteine and phenylalanine. CDR3 DNA only is kept here, 45 bases in frame from base 1. Sequencing input: PBMCs or a T cell subset sorted from them (not recorded which). The V gene is TRBV5-4 and the J gene is TRBJ2-3, with a weak D call of TRBD2 (5 bases match). This clonotype originated in a man aged 18-30 years who had mild COVID-19 (a few samples of this study predate the infection). The sample titles of this study are shuffled in the database, so cell type and time point are left out; the donor was told from shared clones. The CDR3 loop reads CASSRPAENTDTQYF. The nucleotide sequence reads as follows: TGTGCCAGCAGTCGTCCAGCGGAGAACACAGATACGCAGTATTTT.